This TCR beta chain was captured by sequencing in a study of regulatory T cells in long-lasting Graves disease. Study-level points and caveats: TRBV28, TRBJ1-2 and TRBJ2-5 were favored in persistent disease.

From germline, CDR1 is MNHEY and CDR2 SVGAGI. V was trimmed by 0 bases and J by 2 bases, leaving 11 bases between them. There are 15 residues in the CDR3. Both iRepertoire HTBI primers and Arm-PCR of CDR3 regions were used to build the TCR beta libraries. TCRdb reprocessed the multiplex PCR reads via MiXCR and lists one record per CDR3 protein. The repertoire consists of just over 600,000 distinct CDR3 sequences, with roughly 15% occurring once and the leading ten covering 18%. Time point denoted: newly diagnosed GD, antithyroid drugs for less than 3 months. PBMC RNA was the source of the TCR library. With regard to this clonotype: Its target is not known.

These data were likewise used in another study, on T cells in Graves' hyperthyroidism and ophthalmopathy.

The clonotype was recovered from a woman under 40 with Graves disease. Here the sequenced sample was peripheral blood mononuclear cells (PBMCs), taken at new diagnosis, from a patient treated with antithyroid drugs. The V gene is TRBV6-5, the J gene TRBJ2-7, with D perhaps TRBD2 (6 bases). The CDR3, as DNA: TGTGCCAGCAGTTACTCGACGGGGGTCCCCTACGAGCAGTACTTC. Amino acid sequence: CASSYSTGVPYEQYF.